This T cell receptor beta chain originates from a study of blood T cell repertoires in COVID-19. Across the study: Sources were T cells, B-cell-depleted T cells, or PBMCs; the material itself was cDNA or gDNA.

Per the study methods: Reference gene primers were amplified, and this amplification served to estimate nucleated cell counts. The repertoire was sequenced with immunoSEQ multiplex PCR; TCRdb's copy has only in-frame clones and lacks some. Clone size and the V and J calls come from that table; the DNA yielded D and trimming. The table shows under 350,000 clones, with under 90% occurring only once. The V segment lost 6 bases and the J segment 4 bases; nucleotides outside the gene matches: 8. CDR3 length: 15 residues. The germline V gene encodes CDR1 MNHNY and CDR2 SVGAGI (reference sequence). Self-reported history from a screening survey and questionnaire set each donor's cohort. Recovered participants had two consecutive negative NP/OP PCR tests, healthcare professional clearance, or symptom resolution.

The chain employs TRBV6-6 and TRBJ2-2; 7 nucleotides agree with TRBD2. This TCR was sampled from a man aged 30 to 39 who had recovered from COVID-19. The sequenced sample was PBMCs or T cells enriched from blood (not recorded which). CDR3 protein: CASSRTSAGTGELFF. The CDR3 nucleotides are TGTGCCAGCAGCCGAACTAGCGCAGGCACCGGGGAGCTGTTTTTT.